Below, 15 T cell receptor beta chains from the same sample are listed, as sequenced in a study of spatial heterogeneity in lung cancer. Time point here: sample taken at primary tumor resection. Sequencing covered unsorted whole RNA taken from tumor, nontumor lung or frozen PBMC. One entry per CDR3 protein results from TCRdb running MiXCR on the 5' RACE reads. The sample shows about 11,000 distinct CDR3 sequences, 6.3% of them seen only once. The specimen was PBMCs, collected at surgery. These receptors were taken from a male donor with early-stage non-small cell lung cancer.

This clonotype was counted ten times or more. The size of this beta chain means little, since it is a stray read in a library made for alpha chains. V gene TRBV7-2 combines with J gene TRBJ2-5, with D possibly being TRBD2 (6 bases). CDR1 SGHTA and CDR2 FQGNSA come from the germline V gene. The germline V and J ends were trimmed by 5 bases and 5 bases, with 15 bases remaining between them. This CDR3 contains 14 residues. The CDR3 region is CASSADYTKETQYF. Here the CDR3 DNA reads TGTGCCAGCAGCGCGGACTATACCAAGGAGACCCAGTACTTC.

At least ten counts were recorded for this clonotype. The library was built for alpha chains, so this beta chain is an off-target read and its size means little. The chain uses TRBV5-4 and TRBJ2-1; 7 bases agree with TRBD1. With 3 bases clipped from V and 6 bases from J, the junction kept 9 bases outside the gene matches. This CDR3 has 15 amino acids. Germline values: CDR1 SGHNT, CDR2 YYREEE (reference sequence). Here the CDR3 reads CASSWGQSWINEQFF. Here the CDR3 DNA reads TGTGCCAGCAGCTGGGGACAGTCATGGATCAATGAGCAGTTCTTC.

In this sample, this clonotype turned up a few times. Within a library made for alpha chains, this beta chain is off target, and its count is uninformative. V is TRBV9 and J is TRBJ1-1, with TRBD1 identical over 8 bases. CDR1 is SGDLS, CDR2 YYNGEE, per germline. This CDR3 comprises 16 residues. V lost 4 bases to trimming and J lost 4 bases; unmatched junction nucleotides: 12. The CDR3: CASSRAQGDLSTEAFF. CDR3 DNA: TGTGCCAGCAGCAGGGCACAGGGGGATCTGAGCACTGAAGCTTTCTTT.

This clonotype was seen repeatedly, ten times or more. In a library made to pick up alpha chains, this beta chain is a stray read with a size that means little. The chain employs TRBV20-1 and TRBJ2-7; 11 bases fit TRBD2. J gave up 2 bases and V 2 bases, and 8 bases lay outside the gene matches. Germline CDR1 and CDR2: DFQATT and SNEGSKA (reference sequence). This CDR3 is built from 16 residues. The chain's CDR3 is CSARPRTSGLAYEQYF. The CDR3, as DNA: TGCAGTGCTAGACCTAGGACTAGCGGGTTAGCCTACGAGCAGTACTTC.

As for this clonotype: Since it is a stray read in a library aimed at alpha chains, this beta chain has a size that is not meaningful. The chain joins TRBV10-2 to TRBJ2-7, with TRBD1 identical over 9 bases. The CDR3 contains 15 residues. Unmatched junction bases numbered 3, after V lost 3 bases and J lost 0 bases. CDR1 WSHSY and CDR2 SAAADI come from the germline V gene. The CDR3 spells CASSDEQGASYEQYF. The CDR3 DNA follows: TGCGCCAGCAGTGACGAACAGGGGGCCTCCTACGAGCAGTACTTC.

At least ten counts were recorded for this clonotype. In a library made to pick up alpha chains, this beta chain is a stray read with a size that means little. The V call is TRBV5-4, the J call TRBJ2-2; 7 bases map to TRBD1. V lost 0 bases and J lost 3; bases outside the gene matches: 5. Germline-derived CDR1 and CDR2 are SGHNT and YYREEE (reference sequence). The CDR3 covers 16 residues. CDR3 amino acids: CASSLAGDRHTGELFF. CDR3 bases: TGTGCCAGCAGCTTGGCAGGGGACAGACACACCGGGGAGCTGTTTTTT.

This clonotype was seen more than once but under ten times. For a library built for alpha chains, this beta chain is a stray read; little rests on its size. J is TRBJ2-5 and V is TRBV6-1; 7 bases match TRBD2. V was clipped by 1 base and J by 5 bases; unmatched bases: 10. The germline CDR1 and CDR2 sequences are MNHNS and SASEGT. This CDR3 contains 16 residues. CDR3 bases: TGTGCCAGCAGTGAAGAAAGGAGCGGGATGCTGGAGACCCAGTACTTC. It codes for CASSEERSGMLETQYF.

Notes on this clonotype: The library was built for alpha chains, so this beta chain is an off-target read and its size means little. The chain couples TRBV7-2 to TRBJ2-1; 12 bases line up with TRBD2. The CDR3 extends over 15 amino acids. Per germline, CDR1 SGHTA and CDR2 FQGNSA. The ends lost 7 bases at V and 4 bases at J; junction bases unmatched: 5. In DNA form, the CDR3 reads TGTGCCAGCACCAGGACTAGCGGGACGTACAATGAGCAGTTCTTC. The encoded protein is CASTRTSGTYNEQFF. Supplemented by reference TRBV7-2 and TRBJ2-1, the full variable domain reads GAGVSQSPSNKVTEKGKDVELRCDPISGHTALYWYRQSLGQGLEFLIYFQGNSAPDKSGLPSDRFSAERTGGSVSTLTIQRTQQEDSAVYLCASTRTSGTYNEQFFGPGTRLTVL.

As for this clonotype: This beta chain turned up in a library designed for alpha chains; as an off-target read, its abundance says little. V and J are TRBV7-2 and TRBJ2-2; no clear D. V was pared by 8 bases and J by 1 base, with 8 bases between. Germline CDR1 reads SGHTA; CDR2 reads FQGNSA. The CDR3 runs to 13 residues. CDR3: CASQGQNTGELFF. As DNA, the CDR3 is TGTGCCAGCCAAGGGCAGAACACCGGGGAGCTGTTTTTT.

This clonotype qualifies as medium-sized. This beta chain appears as a stray read in a library generated for alpha chains; its size is not informative. This chain joins TRBV29-1 and TRBJ2-1, with D unresolved. The germline CDR1 and CDR2 sequences are SQVTM and ANQGSEA. Trimming took off 7 bases at V and 1 base at J, with 17 bases between the two ends. The CDR3 runs 15 residues. This CDR3 reads CSADLDPYSYNEQFF. The CDR3 DNA reads TGCAGCGCCGACCTGGATCCGTATTCCTACAATGAGCAGTTCTTC.

The sample holds many counts of this clonotype. A library made for alpha chains picked up this beta chain off target, so its size means little. The chain joins TRBV7-2 to TRBJ2-1; 8 nucleotides match TRBD2. The germline gives CDR1 SGHTA, CDR2 FQGNSA. This CDR3 comprises 15 residues. V was clipped by 5 bases and J by 10 bases; unmatched bases: 13. The CDR3 DNA follows: TGTGCCAGCAGCGGCCGCGGCGCGGGAGGTTGGGAGCAGTTCTTC. Protein product: CASSGRGAGGWEQFF. The whole variable domain, filled in from reference TRBV7-2 and TRBJ2-1, reads GAGVSQSPSNKVTEKGKDVELRCDPISGHTALYWYRQSLGQGLEFLIYFQGNSAPDKSGLPSDRFSAERTGGSVSTLTIQRTQQEDSAVYLCASSGRGAGGWEQFFGPGTRLTVL.

This clonotype was observed many times. The library was designed around alpha chains, so this beta chain is a stray read whose abundance carries little weight. The genes are TRBV23-1 and TRBJ2-7, with D perhaps assigned TRBD1 or TRBD2 (6 bases each). TRBV23-1 is recorded as an ORF, its role being uncertain. This CDR3 region has 16 residues. Trimming stripped 1 base from V and 1 base from J, with 14 bases between. Here the CDR3 reads CASSQWDTGASYEQYF. CDR3 DNA: TGCGCCAGCAGTCAATGGGACACGGGGGCTTCCTACGAGCAGTACTTC.

This clonotype was seen repeatedly, ten times or more. At one end, the junction sequence differs from germline, possibly due to a read error. Because the library targeted alpha chains, this beta chain is an off-target read whose size means little. The chain carries TRBV7-3 and TRBJ2-3; no firm D call. The CDR3 has 12 residues. CDR1 and CDR2 from the germline V gene are SGHTA and FQGTGA. CDR3 amino acids: CTSSSSTDTQYF. The CDR3 region has the DNA TGTACCAGCAGCTCCAGCACAGATACGCAGTATTTT.

This clonotype is medium-sized by share. This beta chain turned up in a library designed for alpha chains; as an off-target read, its abundance says little. This rearrangement joins TRBV23-1 to TRBJ2-7; no firm D call. TRBV23-1 is an open reading frame whose function is uncertain. The length of the CDR3 is 15 residues. V dropped 5 bases and J dropped 3 bases, with 17 bases sitting between them. The CDR3 here is CASSAPRTGNYEQYF. The CDR3 coding sequence is TGCGCCAGCAGTGCCCCCCGGACGGGTAACTACGAGCAGTACTTC.

This clonotype came up many times. This beta chain lies outside the target of a library built for alpha chains; its clone size means little. V usage is TRBV7-3 and J usage is TRBJ2-1; 9 bases match TRBD2. J lost 6 bases, V lost 3 bases, and 6 bases had no gene match. CDR1 is SGHTA and CDR2 is FQGTGA in the germline V gene. The CDR3 has 15 amino acids. The CDR3 spells CASSLGTSSANEQFF. The CDR3, as DNA: TGTGCCAGCAGCTTGGGGACTAGCTCCGCCAATGAGCAGTTCTTC.